Shown below are 9 T cell receptor beta chains from a single sample sequenced in a study of blood T cell repertoires in COVID-19. The data were produced by immunoSEQ multiplex PCR, yet TCRdb's version contains in-frame clones alone and is incomplete. The data contain approximately 240,000 clones, roughly 87% of them singletons. What was sequenced was PBMCs or T cells enriched from blood (not recorded which). These receptors all stem from a woman in her 30s with acute COVID-19.

The genes are TRBV5-1 and TRBJ1-1; no definite D call. Deletions cut 3 bases from V and 5 bases from J, with 20 bases between. The germline gives CDR1 SGHRS, CDR2 YFSETQ. This CDR3 is 16 amino acids long. CDR3 DNA: TGCGCCAGCAGCTCTGCTACTGTAGGTCCGGGGACTGAAGCTTTCTTT. Its protein product is CASSSATVGPGTEAFF.

The V gene is TRBV9, the J gene TRBJ2-7; 10 positions match TRBD1. The CDR3 contains 15 residues. Per germline, CDR1 SGDLS and CDR2 YYNGEE. The junction had 4 bases not matched to a gene; V was cut back by 1 base and J by 3 bases. The CDR3 DNA follows: TGTGCCAGCAGCGTATCGTGGGACAGGGGCTACGAGCAGTACTTC. It specifies CASSVSWDRGYEQYF.

This chain links TRBV3-1 (or the pseudogene TRBV3-2) with TRBJ2-3; TRBD2 is a possible D gene (5 bases). V shed 2 bases and J shed 4 bases, with 10 bases lying between them. This CDR3 is 14 amino acids long. Germline CDR1 reads LGHDT; CDR2 reads YNNKEL (reference sequence). The CDR3 region is CASSQRGTADTQYF. The CDR3 DNA is TGTGCCAGCAGCCAACGGGGAACGGCAGATACGCAGTATTTT.

The rearrangement uses TRBV7-3 and TRBJ2-7, with 9 bases lining up with TRBD1. Trimming removed 3 bases from V and 2 bases from J; junction bases left unmatched: 5. CDR1 is SGHTA and CDR2 is FQGTGA in the germline V gene. The CDR3 loop spans 15 amino acids. CDR3 sequence reads: CASSLQGQGPYEQYF. The CDR3 nucleotides are TGTGCCAGCAGCTTGCAGGGACAGGGTCCCTACGAGCAGTACTTC. Variable domain in full (rest from reference TRBV7-3 and TRBJ2-7): GAGVSQTPSNKVTEKGKYVELRCDPISGHTALYWYRQSLGQGPEFLIYFQGTGAADDSGLPNDRFFAVRPEGSVSTLKIQRTERGDSAVYLCASSLQGQGPYEQYFGPGTRLTVT.

This clone was seen only a few times. The V gene is TRBV7-9, the J gene TRBJ2-1, with D tentatively TRBD2 (6 bases). The ends were cut back, 5 bases at V and 7 bases at J, with 18 bases in the middle. The CDR3 loop spans 15 amino acids. Germline assignment: CDR1 SEHNR and CDR2 FQNEAQ (reference sequence). The CDR3 here is CASSRVETSINEQFF. CDR3 coding DNA: TGTGCCAGCAGCCGCGTTGAGACTAGTATAAATGAGCAGTTCTTC.

This sequence joins TRBV5-8 and TRBJ2-5; 8 nucleotides match TRBD2. This CDR3 is built from 15 residues. After removal of 3 bases from V and 5 bases from J, the junction contained 9 bases not matched to a gene. Germline assignment: CDR1 SGHTS and CDR2 YDEGEE. In DNA, the CDR3 is TGTGCCAGCAGCTGGGCTCAGGGCGGGAGGGAGACCCAGTACTTC. Translated: CASSWAQGGRETQYF.

The chain recombines TRBV15 with TRBJ1-3; D is ambiguous. The length of the CDR3 is 15 residues. Germline CDR1 is LNHNV and CDR2 is YYDKDF (reference sequence). The ends were cut back, 3 bases at V and 3 bases at J, with 12 bases in the middle. The CDR3 DNA follows: TGTGCCACCAGCAGGTCCCGCGTCCATGGAAACACCATATATTTT. Translated: CATSRSRVHGNTIYF.

This clone was seen once. V usage is TRBV10-3 and J usage is TRBJ1-5; D perhaps matches TRBD1 (6 bases). Germline loops: CDR1 ENHRY, CDR2 SYGVKD. Trimming took 8 bases from V and 6 from J, leaving 14 bases between them. The CDR3 runs 13 residues. The CDR3 coding sequence is TGTGCCATCTCACAGGGTCGATTTCAGCCCCAGCATTTT. As protein: CAISQGRFQPQHF.

The chain combines TRBV10-1 with TRBJ2-1; 7 bases match TRBD2. Germline CDR1 WNHNN, CDR2 SYGVQD (reference sequence). The ends lost 2 bases at V and 7 bases at J; junction bases unmatched: 5. The CDR3 is 14 amino acids. The CDR3, as DNA: TGCGCCAGCAGTGAGGTAGCGGGTGGAAATGAGCAGTTCTTC. This encodes CASSEVAGGNEQFF.